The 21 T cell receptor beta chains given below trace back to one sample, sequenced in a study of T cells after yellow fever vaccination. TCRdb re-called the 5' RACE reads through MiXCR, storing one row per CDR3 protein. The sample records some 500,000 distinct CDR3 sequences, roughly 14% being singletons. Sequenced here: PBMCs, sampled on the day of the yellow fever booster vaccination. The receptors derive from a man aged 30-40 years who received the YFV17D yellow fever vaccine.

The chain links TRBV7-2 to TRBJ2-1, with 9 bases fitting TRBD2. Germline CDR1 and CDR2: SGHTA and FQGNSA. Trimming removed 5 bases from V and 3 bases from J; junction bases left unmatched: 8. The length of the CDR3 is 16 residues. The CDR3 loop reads CASSPGGGGGYNEQFF. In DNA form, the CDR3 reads TGTGCCAGCAGCCCCGGCGGGGGGGGAGGCTACAATGAGCAGTTCTTC. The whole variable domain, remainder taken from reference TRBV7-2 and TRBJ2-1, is GAGVSQSPSNKVTEKGKDVELRCDPISGHTALYWYRQSLGQGLEFLIYFQGNSAPDKSGLPSDRFSAERTGGSVSTLTIQRTQQEDSAVYLCASSPGGGGGYNEQFFGPGTRLTVL.

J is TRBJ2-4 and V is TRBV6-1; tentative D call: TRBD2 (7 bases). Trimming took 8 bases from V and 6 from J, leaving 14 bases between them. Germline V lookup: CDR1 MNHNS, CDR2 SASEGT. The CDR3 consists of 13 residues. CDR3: CASSGGGGNIQYF. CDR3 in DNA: TGTGCCAGCTCCGGAGGGGGGGGAAACATTCAGTACTTC.

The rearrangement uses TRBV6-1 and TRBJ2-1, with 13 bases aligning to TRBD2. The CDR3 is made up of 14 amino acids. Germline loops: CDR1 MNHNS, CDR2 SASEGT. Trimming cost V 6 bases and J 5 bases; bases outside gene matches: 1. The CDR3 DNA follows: TGTGCCAGCAGGGGACTAGCGGGGAACAATGAGCAGTTCTTC. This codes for CASRGLAGNNEQFF.

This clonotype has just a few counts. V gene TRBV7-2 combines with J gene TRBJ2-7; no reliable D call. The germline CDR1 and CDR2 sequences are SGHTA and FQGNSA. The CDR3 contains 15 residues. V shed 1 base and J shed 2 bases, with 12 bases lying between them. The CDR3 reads CASSLVTEQAYEQYF. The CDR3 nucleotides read TGTGCCAGCAGCTTAGTAACAGAGCAAGCCTACGAGCAGTACTTC.

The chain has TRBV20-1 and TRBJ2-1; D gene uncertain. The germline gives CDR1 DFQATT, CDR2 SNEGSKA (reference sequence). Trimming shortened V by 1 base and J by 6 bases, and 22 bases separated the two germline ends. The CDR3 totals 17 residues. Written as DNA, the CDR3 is TGCAGTGCTAGAGGGCCCGGTGGCGAGAGAGTTCGCAATGAGCAGTTCTTC. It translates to CSARGPGGERVRNEQFF.

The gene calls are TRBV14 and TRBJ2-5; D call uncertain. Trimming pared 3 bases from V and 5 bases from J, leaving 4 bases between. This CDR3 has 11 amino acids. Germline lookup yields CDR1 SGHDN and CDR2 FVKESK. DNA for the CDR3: TGTGCCAGCAGCCAGTTTGAGACCCAGTACTTC. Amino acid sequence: CASSQFETQYF. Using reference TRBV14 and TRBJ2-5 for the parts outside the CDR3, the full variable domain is EAGVTQFPSHSVIEKGQTVTLRCDPISGHDNLYWYRRVMGKEIKFLLHFVKESKQDESGMPNNRFLAERTGGTYSTLKVQPAELEDSGVYFCASSQFETQYFGPGTRLLVL.

This CDR3 reads CASSTTIQETQYF. CDR3 DNA sequence: TGTGCCAGCTCAACCACGATTCAAGAGACCCAGTACTTC. The chain joins TRBV18 to TRBJ2-5; D is unresolved. V gave up 5 bases and J gave up 2 bases, with 9 bases separating them. CDR1 is KGHSH, CDR2 LQKENI, per germline. This CDR3 is 13 amino acids long.

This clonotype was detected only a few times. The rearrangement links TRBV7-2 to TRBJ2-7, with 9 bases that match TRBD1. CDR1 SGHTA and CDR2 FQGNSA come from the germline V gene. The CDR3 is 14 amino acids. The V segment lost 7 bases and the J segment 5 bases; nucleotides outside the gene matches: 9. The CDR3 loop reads CASITGTGTNEQYF. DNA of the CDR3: TGTGCCAGCATCACCGGGACAGGGACGAACGAGCAGTACTTC.

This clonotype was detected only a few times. CDR3 in DNA: TGTGCCAGCAGCAGTGGTAGCGGGAGGGGCACAGATACGCAGTATTTT. Encoded protein: CASSSGSGRGTDTQYF. The rearrangement uses TRBV9 and TRBJ2-3; the match to TRBD2 covers 11 bases. Germline assignment: CDR1 SGDLS and CDR2 YYNGEE. Trimming at V came to 4 bases and at J to 1 base, leaving 5 bases not matched to a gene. The CDR3 runs to 16 residues.

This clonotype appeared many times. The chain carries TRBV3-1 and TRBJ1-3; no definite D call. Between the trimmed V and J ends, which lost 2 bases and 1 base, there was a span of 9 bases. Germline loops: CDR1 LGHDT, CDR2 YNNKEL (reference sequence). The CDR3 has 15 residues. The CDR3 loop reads CASSQNLGSGNTIYF. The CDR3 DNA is TGTGCCAGCAGCCAAAATCTAGGGTCTGGAAACACCATATATTTT. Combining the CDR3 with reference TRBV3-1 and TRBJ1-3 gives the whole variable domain DTAVSQTPKYLVTQMGNDKSIKCEQNLGHDTMYWYKQDSKKFLKIMFSYNNKELIINETVPNRFSPKSPDKAHLNLHINSLELGDSAVYFCASSQNLGSGNTIYFGEGSWLTVV.

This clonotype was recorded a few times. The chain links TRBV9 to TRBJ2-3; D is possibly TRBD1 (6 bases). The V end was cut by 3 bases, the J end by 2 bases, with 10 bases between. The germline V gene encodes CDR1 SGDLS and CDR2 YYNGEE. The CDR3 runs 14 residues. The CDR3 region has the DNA TGTGCCAGCAGCGCCACAGGGATCACAGATACGCAGTATTTT. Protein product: CASSATGITDTQYF.

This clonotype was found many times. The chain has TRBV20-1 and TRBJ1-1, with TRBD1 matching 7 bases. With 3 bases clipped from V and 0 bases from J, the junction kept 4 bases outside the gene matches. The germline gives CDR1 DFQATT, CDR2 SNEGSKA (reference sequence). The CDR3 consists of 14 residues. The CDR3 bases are TGCAGTGCTAGTTCAGGGACAGTGAACACTGAAGCTTTCTTT. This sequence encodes CSASSGTVNTEAFF.

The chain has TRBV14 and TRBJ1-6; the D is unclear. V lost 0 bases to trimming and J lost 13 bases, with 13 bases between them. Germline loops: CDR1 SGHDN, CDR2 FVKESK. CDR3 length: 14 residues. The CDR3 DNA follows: TGTGCCAGCAGCCAAGATCTTTCGGGCTTGCCCCTCCACTTT. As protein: CASSQDLSGLPLHF.

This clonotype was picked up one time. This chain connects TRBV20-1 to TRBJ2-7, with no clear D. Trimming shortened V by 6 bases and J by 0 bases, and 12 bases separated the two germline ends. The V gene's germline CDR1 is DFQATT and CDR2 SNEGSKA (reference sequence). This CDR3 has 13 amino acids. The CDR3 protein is CSAHKQSSYEQYF. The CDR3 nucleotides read TGCAGTGCACACAAACAGAGCTCCTACGAGCAGTACTTC.

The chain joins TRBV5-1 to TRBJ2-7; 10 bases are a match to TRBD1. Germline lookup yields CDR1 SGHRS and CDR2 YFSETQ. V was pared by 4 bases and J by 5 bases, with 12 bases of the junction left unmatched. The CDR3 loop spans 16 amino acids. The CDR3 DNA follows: TGCGCCAGCAGCGCCCAGGGACAGGGGATCCGGAACGAGCAGTACTTC. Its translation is CASSAQGQGIRNEQYF.

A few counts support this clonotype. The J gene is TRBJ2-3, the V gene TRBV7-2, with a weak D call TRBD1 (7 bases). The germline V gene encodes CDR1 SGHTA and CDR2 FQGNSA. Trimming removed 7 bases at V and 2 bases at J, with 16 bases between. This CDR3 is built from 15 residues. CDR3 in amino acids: CASTFSGGPTDTQYF. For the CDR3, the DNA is TGTGCCAGCACCTTCTCAGGGGGGCCCACAGATACGCAGTATTTT.

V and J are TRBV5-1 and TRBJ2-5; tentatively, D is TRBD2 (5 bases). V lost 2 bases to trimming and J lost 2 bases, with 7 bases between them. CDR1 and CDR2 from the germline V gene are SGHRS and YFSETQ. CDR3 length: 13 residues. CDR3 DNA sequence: TGCGCCAGCAGCTTCGGGGTGCAAGAGACCCAGTACTTC. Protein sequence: CASSFGVQETQYF.

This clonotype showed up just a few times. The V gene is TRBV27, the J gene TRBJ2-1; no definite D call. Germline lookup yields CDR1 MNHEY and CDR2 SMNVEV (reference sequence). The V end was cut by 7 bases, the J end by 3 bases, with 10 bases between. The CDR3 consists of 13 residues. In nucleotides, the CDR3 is TGTGCCAGCATTCGGGCCAACTACAATGAGCAGTTCTTC. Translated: CASIRANYNEQFF.

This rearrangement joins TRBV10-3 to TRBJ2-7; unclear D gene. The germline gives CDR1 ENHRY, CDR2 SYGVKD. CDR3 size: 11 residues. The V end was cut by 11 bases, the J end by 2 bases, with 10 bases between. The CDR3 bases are TGTGCCGCCGCCCAAACCTACGAGCAGTACTTC. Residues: CAAAQTYEQYF.

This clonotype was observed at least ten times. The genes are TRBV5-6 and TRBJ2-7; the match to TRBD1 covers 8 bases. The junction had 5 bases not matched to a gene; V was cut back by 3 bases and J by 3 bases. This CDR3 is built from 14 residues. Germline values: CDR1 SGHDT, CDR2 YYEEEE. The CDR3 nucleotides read TGTGCCAGCAGCTCTCGACAGGGGAACTACGAGCAGTACTTC. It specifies CASSSRQGNYEQYF.

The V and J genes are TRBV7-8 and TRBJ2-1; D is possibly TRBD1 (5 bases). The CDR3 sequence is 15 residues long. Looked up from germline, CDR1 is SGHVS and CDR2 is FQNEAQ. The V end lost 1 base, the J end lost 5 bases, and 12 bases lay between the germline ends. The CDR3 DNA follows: TGTGCCAGCAGCTTAGTGTGGGCAGGGAACAATGAGCAGTTCTTC. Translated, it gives CASSLVWAGNNEQFF.